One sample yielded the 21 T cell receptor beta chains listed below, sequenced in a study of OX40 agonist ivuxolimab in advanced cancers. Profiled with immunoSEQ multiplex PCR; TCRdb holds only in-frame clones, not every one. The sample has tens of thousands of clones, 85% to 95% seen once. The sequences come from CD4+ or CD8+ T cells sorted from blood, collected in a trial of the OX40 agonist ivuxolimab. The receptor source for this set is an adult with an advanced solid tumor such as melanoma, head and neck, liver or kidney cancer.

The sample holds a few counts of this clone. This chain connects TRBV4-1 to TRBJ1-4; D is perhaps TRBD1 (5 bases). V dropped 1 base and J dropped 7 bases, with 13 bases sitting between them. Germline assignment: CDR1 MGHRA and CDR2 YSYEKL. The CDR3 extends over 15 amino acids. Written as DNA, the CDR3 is TGCGCCAGCAGCCAAGCGGGCGGGACCGGTGAAAAACTGTTTTTT. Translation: CASSQAGGTGEKLFF.

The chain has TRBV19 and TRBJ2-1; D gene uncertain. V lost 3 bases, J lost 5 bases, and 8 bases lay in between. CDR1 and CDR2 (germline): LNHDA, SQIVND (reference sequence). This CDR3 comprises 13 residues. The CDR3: CASSISLHNEQFF. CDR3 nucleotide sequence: TGTGCCAGTAGTATTTCCCTTCACAATGAGCAGTTCTTC.

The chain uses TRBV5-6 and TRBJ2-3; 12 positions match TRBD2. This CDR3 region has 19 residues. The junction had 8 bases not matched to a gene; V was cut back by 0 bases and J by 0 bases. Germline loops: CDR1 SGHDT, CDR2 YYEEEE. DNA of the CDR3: TGTGCCAGCAGCTTGGGCCTAGCGGGAGGGTATTCTAGCACAGATACGCAGTATTTT. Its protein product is CASSLGLAGGYSSTDTQYF. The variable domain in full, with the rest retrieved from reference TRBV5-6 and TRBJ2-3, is DAGVTQSPTHLIKTRGQQVTLRCSPKSGHDTVSWYQQALGQGPQFIFQYYEEEERQRGNFPDRFSGHQFPNYSSELNVNALLLGDSALYLCASSLGLAGGYSSTDTQYFGPGTRLTVL.

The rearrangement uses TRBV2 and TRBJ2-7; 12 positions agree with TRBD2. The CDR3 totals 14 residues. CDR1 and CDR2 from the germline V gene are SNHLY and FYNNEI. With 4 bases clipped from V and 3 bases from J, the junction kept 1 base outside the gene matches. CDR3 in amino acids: CASSGTSGIYEQYF. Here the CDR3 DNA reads TGTGCCAGCAGTGGGACTAGCGGGATCTACGAGCAGTACTTC.

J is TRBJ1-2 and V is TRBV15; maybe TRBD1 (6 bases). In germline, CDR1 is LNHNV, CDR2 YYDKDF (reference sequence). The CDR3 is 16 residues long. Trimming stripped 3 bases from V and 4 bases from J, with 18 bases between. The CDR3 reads CATSRTMGGTGYGYTF. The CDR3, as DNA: TGTGCCACCAGCAGGACTATGGGGGGCACTGGCTATGGCTACACCTTC.

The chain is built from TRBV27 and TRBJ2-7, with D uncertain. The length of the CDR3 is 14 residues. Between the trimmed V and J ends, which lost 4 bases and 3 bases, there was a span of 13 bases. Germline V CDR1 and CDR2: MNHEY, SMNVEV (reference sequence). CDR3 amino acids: CASSSGRVNYEQYF. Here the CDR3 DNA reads TGTGCCAGCAGTTCCGGACGAGTTAACTACGAGCAGTACTTC.

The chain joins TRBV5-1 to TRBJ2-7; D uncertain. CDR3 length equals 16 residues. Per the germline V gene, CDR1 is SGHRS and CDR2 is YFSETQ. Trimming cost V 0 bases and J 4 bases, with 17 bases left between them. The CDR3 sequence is CASSLGTGLQQYEQYF. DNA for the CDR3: TGCGCCAGCAGCTTGGGAACCGGGCTCCAGCAATACGAGCAGTACTTC.

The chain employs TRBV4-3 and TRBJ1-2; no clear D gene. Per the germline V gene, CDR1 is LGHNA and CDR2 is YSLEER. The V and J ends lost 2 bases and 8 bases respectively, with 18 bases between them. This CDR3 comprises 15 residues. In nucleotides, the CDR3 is TGCGCCAGCAGCCAATTAGGAGGGCCAGCCAAGGGCTACACCTTC. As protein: CASSQLGGPAKGYTF.

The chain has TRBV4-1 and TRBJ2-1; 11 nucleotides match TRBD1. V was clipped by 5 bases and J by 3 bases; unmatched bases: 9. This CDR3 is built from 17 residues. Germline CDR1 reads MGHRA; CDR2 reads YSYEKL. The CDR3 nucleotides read TGCGCCAGCAGCTTAAGATGGGGGACAGGGGGCTACAATGAGCAGTTCTTC. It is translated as CASSLRWGTGGYNEQFF.

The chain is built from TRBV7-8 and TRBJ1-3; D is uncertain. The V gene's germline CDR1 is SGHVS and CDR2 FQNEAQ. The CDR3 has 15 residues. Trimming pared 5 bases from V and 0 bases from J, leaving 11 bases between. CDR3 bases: TGTGCCAGCAGCCCCGGTCGTAGCTCTGGAAACACCATATATTTT. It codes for CASSPGRSSGNTIYF.

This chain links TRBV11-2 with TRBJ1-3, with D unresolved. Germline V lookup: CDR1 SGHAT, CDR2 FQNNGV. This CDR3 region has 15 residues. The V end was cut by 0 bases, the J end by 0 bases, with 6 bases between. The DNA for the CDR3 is TGTGCCAGCAGCTTAGAGGCGGGCTCTGGAAACACCATATATTTT. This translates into CASSLEAGSGNTIYF.

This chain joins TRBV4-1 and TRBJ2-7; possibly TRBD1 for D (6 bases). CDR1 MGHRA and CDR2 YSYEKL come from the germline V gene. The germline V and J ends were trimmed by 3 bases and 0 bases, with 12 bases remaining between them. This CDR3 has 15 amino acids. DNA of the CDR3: TGCGCCAGCAGCCAGGACACAGGGAGCTCCTACGAGCAGTACTTC. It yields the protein CASSQDTGSSYEQYF.

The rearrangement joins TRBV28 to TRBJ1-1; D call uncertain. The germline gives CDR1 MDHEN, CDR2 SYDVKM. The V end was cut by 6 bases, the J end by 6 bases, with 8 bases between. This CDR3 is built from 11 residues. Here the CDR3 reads CASSPRAEAFF. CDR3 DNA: TGTGCCAGCAGCCCCCGCGCTGAAGCTTTCTTT.

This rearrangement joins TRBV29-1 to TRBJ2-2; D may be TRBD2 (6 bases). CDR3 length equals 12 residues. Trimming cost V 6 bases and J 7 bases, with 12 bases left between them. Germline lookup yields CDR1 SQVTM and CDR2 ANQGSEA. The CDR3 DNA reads TGCAGCGTCCTGGGGGGTATCGGGGAGCTGTTTTTT. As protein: CSVLGGIGELFF.

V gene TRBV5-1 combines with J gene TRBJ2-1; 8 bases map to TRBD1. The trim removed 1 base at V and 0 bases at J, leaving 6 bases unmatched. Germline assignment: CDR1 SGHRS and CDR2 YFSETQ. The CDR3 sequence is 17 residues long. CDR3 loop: CASSLWTGLSSYNEQFF. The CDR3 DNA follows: TGCGCCAGCAGCTTGTGGACAGGGCTCAGCTCCTACAATGAGCAGTTCTTC.

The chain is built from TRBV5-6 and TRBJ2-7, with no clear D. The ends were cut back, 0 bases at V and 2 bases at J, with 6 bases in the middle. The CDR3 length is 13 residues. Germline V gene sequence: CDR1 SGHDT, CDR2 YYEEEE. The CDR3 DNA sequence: TGTGCCAGCAGCTTGGCTAGGGCCTACGAGCAGTACTTC. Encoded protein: CASSLARAYEQYF.

CDR3 DNA sequence: TGTGCCAGCAGTTTGTTGGCAAGCTCCTATAATTCACCCCTCCACTTT. Translation gives CASSLLASSYNSPLHF. The chain uses TRBV28 and TRBJ1-6, with D unresolved. Trimming stripped 3 bases from V and 0 bases from J, with 9 bases between. CDR1 MDHEN and CDR2 SYDVKM come from the germline V gene. The CDR3 has 16 residues.

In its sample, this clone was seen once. The CDR3 region is CASSSDFDEQYF. The CDR3 coding sequence is TGTGCCAGCAGTTCGGACTTTGACGAGCAGTACTTC. This chain uses TRBV28 with TRBJ2-7; maybe TRBD2 (5 bases). Trimming pared 4 bases from V and 5 bases from J, leaving 9 bases between. The CDR3 consists of 12 residues. Germline CDR1 is MDHEN and CDR2 is SYDVKM.

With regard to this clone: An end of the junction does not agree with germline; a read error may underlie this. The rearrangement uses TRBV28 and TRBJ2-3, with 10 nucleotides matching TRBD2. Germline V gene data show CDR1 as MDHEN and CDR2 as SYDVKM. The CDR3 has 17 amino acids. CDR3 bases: TGTGCCAGCGGTTTTCCGAGCGGGAGGGCCTACGGAGATACGCAGTATTTT. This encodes CASGFPSGRAYGDTQYF.

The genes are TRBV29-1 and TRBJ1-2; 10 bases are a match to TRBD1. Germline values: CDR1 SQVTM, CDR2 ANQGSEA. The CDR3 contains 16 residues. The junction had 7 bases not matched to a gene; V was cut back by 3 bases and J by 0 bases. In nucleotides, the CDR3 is TGCAGCGTTGATAGTGACAGGGGGCTGGCTAACTATGGCTACACCTTC. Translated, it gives CSVDSDRGLANYGYTF.

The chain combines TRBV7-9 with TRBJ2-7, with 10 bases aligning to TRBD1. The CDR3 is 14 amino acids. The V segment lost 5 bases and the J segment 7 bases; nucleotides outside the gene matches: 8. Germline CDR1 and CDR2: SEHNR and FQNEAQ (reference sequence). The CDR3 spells CASSTRQGAGEQYF. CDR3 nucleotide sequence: TGTGCCAGCAGCACTCGACAGGGGGCGGGGGAGCAGTACTTC.